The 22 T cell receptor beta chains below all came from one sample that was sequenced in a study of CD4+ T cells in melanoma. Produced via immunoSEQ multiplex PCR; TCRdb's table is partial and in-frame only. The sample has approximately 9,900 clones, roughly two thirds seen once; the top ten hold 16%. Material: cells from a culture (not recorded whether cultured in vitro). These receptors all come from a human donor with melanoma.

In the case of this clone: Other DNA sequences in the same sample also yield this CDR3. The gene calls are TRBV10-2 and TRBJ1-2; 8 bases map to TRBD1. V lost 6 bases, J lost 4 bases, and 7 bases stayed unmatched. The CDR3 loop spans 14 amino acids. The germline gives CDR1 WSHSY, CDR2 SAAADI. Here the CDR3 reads CASSRTGKGYGYTF. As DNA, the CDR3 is TGCGCCAGCAGCCGGACAGGGAAGGGCTATGGCTACACCTTC.

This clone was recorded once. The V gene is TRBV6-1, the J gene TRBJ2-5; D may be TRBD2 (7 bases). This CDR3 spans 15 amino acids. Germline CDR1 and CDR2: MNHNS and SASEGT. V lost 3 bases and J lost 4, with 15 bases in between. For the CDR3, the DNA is TGTGCCAGCAGTGAGTCCGGGGGGCTCGTAGAGACCCAGTACTTC. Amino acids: CASSESGGLVETQYF.

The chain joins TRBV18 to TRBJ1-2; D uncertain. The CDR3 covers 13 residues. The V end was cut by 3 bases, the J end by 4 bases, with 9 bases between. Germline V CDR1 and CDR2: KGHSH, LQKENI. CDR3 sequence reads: CASSPGRSYGYTF. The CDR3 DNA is TGTGCCAGCTCACCTGGACGAAGCTATGGCTACACCTTC.

The CDR3 nucleotides are TGTGCCAGCAGTTGGAGGGGATCTAATGAAAAACTGTTTTTT. Translating it yields CASSWRGSNEKLFF. The chain uses TRBV27 and TRBJ1-4, with D perhaps TRBD1 (5 bases). Germline values: CDR1 MNHEY, CDR2 SMNVEV (reference sequence). The CDR3 extends over 14 amino acids. Deletions cut 4 bases from V and 3 bases from J, with 9 bases between.

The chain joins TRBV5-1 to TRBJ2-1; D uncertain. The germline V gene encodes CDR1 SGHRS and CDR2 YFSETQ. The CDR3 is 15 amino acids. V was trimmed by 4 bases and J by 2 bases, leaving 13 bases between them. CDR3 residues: CASSPEGFPYNEQFF. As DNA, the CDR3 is TGCGCCAGCAGCCCCGAAGGGTTTCCCTACAATGAGCAGTTCTTC.

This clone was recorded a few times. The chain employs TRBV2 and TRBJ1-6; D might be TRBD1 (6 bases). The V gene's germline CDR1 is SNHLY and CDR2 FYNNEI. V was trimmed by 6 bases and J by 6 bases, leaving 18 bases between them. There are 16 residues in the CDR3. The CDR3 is CASRTTGLAINSPLHF. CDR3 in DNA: TGTGCCAGCAGAACAACAGGGCTGGCGATTAATTCACCCCTCCACTTT.

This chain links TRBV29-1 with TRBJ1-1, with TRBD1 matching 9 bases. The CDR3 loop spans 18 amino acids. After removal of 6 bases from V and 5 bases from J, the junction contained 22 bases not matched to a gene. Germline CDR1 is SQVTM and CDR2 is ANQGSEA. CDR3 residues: CSVHHSTGGLIQRTEAFF. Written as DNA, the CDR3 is TGCAGCGTACATCACAGCACAGGGGGCCTTATCCAACGGACTGAAGCTTTCTTT.

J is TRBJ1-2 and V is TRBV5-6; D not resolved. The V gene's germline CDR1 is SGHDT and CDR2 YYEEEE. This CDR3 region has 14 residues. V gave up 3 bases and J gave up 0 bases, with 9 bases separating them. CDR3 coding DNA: TGTGCCAGCAGCTCCCTTAACTCTAACTATGGCTACACCTTC. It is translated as CASSSLNSNYGYTF.

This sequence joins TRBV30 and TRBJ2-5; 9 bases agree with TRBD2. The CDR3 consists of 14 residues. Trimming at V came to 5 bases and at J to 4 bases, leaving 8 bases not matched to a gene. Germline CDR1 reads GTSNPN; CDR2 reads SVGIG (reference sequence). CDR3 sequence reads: CAWGRLAGIETQYF. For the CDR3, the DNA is TGTGCCTGGGGACGGCTAGCGGGGATAGAGACCCAGTACTTC.

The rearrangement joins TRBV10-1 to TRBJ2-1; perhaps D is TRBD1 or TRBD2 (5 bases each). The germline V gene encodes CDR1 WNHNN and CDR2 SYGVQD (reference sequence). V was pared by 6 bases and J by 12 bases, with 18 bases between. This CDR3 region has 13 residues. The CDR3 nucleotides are TGCGCCAGCAGGGGGGACGGTACTTCGGGGCAGTTCTTC. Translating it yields CASRGDGTSGQFF.

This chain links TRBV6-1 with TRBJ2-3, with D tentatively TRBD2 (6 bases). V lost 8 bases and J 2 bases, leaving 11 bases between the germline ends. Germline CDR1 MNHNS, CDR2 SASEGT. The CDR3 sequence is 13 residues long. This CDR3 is CASLGGPTDTQYF. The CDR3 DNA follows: TGTGCCAGCCTCGGGGGTCCCACAGATACGCAGTATTTT.

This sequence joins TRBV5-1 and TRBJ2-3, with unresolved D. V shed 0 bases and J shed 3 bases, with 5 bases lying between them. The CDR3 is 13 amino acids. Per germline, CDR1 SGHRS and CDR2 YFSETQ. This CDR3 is CASSLAVTDTQYF. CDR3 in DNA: TGCGCCAGCAGCTTGGCCGTAACAGATACGCAGTATTTT.

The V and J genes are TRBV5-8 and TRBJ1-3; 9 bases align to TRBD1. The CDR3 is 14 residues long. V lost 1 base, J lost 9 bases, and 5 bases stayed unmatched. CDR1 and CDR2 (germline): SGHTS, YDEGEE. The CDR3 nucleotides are TGTGCCAGCAGCTTGCACAGGGGGCAAGGCACCATATATTTT. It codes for CASSLHRGQGTIYF.

CDR3 in amino acids: CASSLFMGGETQYF. The CDR3 coding sequence is TGCGCCAGCAGCTTGTTTATGGGGGGAGAGACCCAGTACTTC. J is TRBJ2-5 and V is TRBV5-1; D possibly corresponds to TRBD2 (6 bases). The CDR3 has 14 residues. Germline CDR1 reads SGHRS; CDR2 reads YFSETQ. V lost 1 base and J lost 4, with 11 bases in between.

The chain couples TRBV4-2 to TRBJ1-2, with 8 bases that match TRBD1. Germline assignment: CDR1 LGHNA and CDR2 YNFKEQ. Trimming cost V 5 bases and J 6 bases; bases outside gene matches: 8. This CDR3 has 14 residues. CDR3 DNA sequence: TGTGCCAGCAGCTTTGACAGGGGTCAGGATGGCTACACCTTC. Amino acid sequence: CASSFDRGQDGYTF.

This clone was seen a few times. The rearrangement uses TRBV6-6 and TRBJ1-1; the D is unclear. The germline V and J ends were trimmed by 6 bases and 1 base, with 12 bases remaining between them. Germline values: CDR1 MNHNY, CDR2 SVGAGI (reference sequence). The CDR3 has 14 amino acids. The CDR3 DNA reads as TGTGCCAGCAGGAATCGTGGGGAGAACACTGAAGCTTTCTTT. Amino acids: CASRNRGENTEAFF.

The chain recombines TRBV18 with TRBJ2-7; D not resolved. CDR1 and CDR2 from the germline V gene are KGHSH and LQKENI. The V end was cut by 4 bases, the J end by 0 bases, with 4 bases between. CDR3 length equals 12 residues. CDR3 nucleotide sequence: TGTGCCAGCTCACAGGACTCCTACGAGCAGTACTTC. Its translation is CASSQDSYEQYF. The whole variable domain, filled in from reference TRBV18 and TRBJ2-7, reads NAGVMQNPRHLVRRRGQEARLRCSPMKGHSHVYWYRQLPEEGLKFMVYLQKENIIDESGMPKERFSAEFPKEGPSILRIQQVVRGDSAAYFCASSQDSYEQYFGPGTRLTVT.

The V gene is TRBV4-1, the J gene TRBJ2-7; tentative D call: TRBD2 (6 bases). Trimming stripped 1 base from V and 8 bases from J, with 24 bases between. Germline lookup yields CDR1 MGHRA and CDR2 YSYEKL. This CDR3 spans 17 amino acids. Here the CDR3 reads CASSQVGRHSGDMKQYF. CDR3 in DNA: TGCGCCAGCAGCCAAGTGGGTCGGCATAGCGGAGATATGAAGCAGTACTTC.

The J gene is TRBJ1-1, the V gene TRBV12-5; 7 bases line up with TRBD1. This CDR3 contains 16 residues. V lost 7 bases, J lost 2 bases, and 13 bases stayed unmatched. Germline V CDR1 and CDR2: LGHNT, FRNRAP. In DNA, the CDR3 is TGTGCTAGTGCTCCAGGAAAGGGGGCATTAAACACTGAAGCTTTCTTT. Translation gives CASAPGKGALNTEAFF. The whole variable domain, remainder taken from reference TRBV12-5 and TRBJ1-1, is DARVTQTPRHKVTEMGQEVTMRCQPILGHNTVFWYRQTMMQGLELLAYFRNRAPLDDSGMPKDRFSAEMPDATLATLKIQPSEPRDSAVYFCASAPGKGALNTEAFFGQGTRLTVV.

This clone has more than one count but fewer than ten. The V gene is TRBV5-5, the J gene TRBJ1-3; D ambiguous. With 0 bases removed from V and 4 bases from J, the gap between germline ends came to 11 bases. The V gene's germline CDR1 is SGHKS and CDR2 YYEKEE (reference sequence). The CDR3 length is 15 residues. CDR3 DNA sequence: TGTGCCAGCAGCTTGGATAATGGGAGGGGAAACACCATATATTTT. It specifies CASSLDNGRGNTIYF.

The CDR3 is CASSLGDGAHPLHF. CDR3 in DNA: TGTGCCAGCAGCTTAGGGGACGGAGCTCATCCCCTCCACTTT. The J gene is TRBJ1-6, the V gene TRBV7-9; TRBD1 is a possible D gene (5 bases). This CDR3 is built from 14 residues. Germline CDR1 SEHNR, CDR2 FQNEAQ (reference sequence). The V gene lost 1 base and the J gene lost 13 bases, with 14 bases spanning the gap.

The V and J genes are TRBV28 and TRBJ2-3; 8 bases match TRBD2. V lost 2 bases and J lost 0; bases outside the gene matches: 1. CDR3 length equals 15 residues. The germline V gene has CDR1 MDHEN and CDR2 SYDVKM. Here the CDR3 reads CASSLKRGSTDTQYF. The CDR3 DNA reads TGTGCCAGCAGTTTAAAGCGGGGGAGCACAGATACGCAGTATTTT. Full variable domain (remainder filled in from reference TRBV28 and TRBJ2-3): DVKVTQSSRYLVKRTGEKVFLECVQDMDHENMFWYRQDPGLGLRLIYFSYDVKMKEKGDIPEGYSVSREKKERFSLILESASTNQTSMYLCASSLKRGSTDTQYFGPGTRLTVL.